A single sample is the source of the 15 T cell receptor beta chains below, sequenced in a study of blood T cells in healthy people across ages. Then a second PCR, running about 6 to 12 cycles, was carried out with a sample-barcoded 5' primer and a J-beta primer mix. TCRdb re-derived calls from the 5' RACE reads in MiXCR, one entry per CDR3 protein. The sample has fewer than 1,000,000 distinct CDR3 sequences, approximately 48% seen once. What was sequenced was blood. The origin of the receptors is a man between 60 and 70 years old in good health.

The CDR3 nucleotides read TGTGCCAGCAGCGAACGCCGGGAGATGGAGACCCAGTACTTC. It codes for CASSERREMETQYF. The rearrangement joins TRBV7-2 to TRBJ2-5; tentatively, D is TRBD2 (6 bases). The CDR3 is 14 residues long. V was clipped by 5 bases and J by 5 bases, with 15 bases between them. Looked up from germline, CDR1 is SGHTA and CDR2 is FQGNSA.

The CDR3 reads CASSQMTGASGANVLTF. CDR3 sequence (DNA): TGTGCCAGCAGTCAAATGACAGGAGCCTCTGGGGCCAACGTCCTGACTTTC. This sequence joins TRBV3-1 and TRBJ2-6; a weak D match, TRBD1 (6 bases). CDR3 length: 17 residues. Germline V gene data show CDR1 as LGHDT and CDR2 as YNNKEL (reference sequence). V was trimmed by 6 bases and J by 0 bases, leaving 15 bases between them.

The chain carries TRBV6-5 and TRBJ2-4; no clear D. The CDR3 runs 15 residues. The V end was cut by 6 bases, the J end by 2 bases, with 14 bases between. The germline V gene has CDR1 MNHEY and CDR2 SVGAGI. The CDR3, as DNA: TGTGCCAGCAGGCCTGGACGAGGTACCAAAAACATTCAGTACTTC. Protein product: CASRPGRGTKNIQYF.

This sequence joins TRBV7-2 and TRBJ1-2; D unclear. V shed 6 bases and J shed 7 bases, with 18 bases lying between them. The CDR3 is 14 residues long. Germline values: CDR1 SGHTA, CDR2 FQGNSA. The CDR3 region is CASRSNLGISGYTF. The CDR3 bases are TGTGCCAGCAGGTCAAATCTGGGTATAAGTGGCTACACCTTC. The full variable domain, completed using reference TRBV7-2 and TRBJ1-2, is GAGVSQSPSNKVTEKGKDVELRCDPISGHTALYWYRQSLGQGLEFLIYFQGNSAPDKSGLPSDRFSAERTGGSVSTLTIQRTQQEDSAVYLCASRSNLGISGYTFGSGTRLTVV.

The sample holds many counts of this clonotype. V is TRBV18 and J is TRBJ2-1; 12 bases align to TRBD2. The CDR3 is 14 amino acids. V trimming: 8 bases; J trimming: 6 bases; junction bases outside the gene matches: 5. CDR1 and CDR2 (germline): KGHSH, LQKENI. The CDR3, as DNA: TGTGCCAGCCATGCGACTAGCGGGGGCAATGAGCAGTTCTTC. Amino acid sequence: CASHATSGGNEQFF.

J is TRBJ1-6 and V is TRBV20-1, with TRBD1 as a possible D gene (5 bases). Germline V gene lookup returns CDR1 DFQATT and CDR2 SNEGSKA (reference sequence). This CDR3 has 17 residues. V was shortened by 0 bases and J by 9 bases, with 21 bases between the two germline ends. CDR3 DNA sequence: TGCAGTGCTAGAGATCCCCTCTCCAGGGTTCTGATTTCACCCCTCCACTTT. Encoded protein: CSARDPLSRVLISPLHF.

This chain uses TRBV29-1 with TRBJ1-2; D remains ambiguous. The V end was cut by 7 bases, the J end by 1 base, with 10 bases between. The CDR3 runs 12 residues. Germline-derived CDR1 and CDR2 are SQVTM and ANQGSEA. CDR3 region: CSGGEGNYGYTF. For the CDR3, the DNA is TGCAGCGGTGGGGAAGGTAACTATGGCTACACCTTC. Looking up the rest from reference TRBV29-1 and TRBJ1-2 gives the full variable domain: SAVISQKPSRDICQRGTSLTIQCQVDSQVTMMFWYRQQPGQSLTLIATANQGSEATYESGFVIDKFPISRPNLTFSTLTVSNMSPEDSSIYLCSGGEGNYGYTFGSGTRLTVV.

The chain is built from TRBV6-2 or TRBV6-3 and TRBJ2-7; 7 bases map to TRBD1. Germline assignment: CDR1 MNHEY and CDR2 SVGEGT. The CDR3 totals 14 residues. With 7 bases clipped from V and 1 base from J, the junction kept 7 bases outside the gene matches. CDR3 DNA sequence: TGTGCCAGCACCCGGGACAGCGTATCCTACGAGCAGTACTTC. Residues: CASTRDSVSYEQYF.

The J gene is TRBJ2-5, the V gene TRBV7-8; tentatively, D is TRBD1 or TRBD2 (5 bases each). Germline V gene lookup returns CDR1 SGHVS and CDR2 FQNEAQ. The length of the CDR3 is 12 residues. V dropped 3 bases and J dropped 7 bases, with 9 bases sitting between them. CDR3 coding DNA: TGTGCCAGCAGCTTCTTCGGGGCGACCCAGTACTTC. Protein sequence: CASSFFGATQYF.

V and J are TRBV11-1 and TRBJ2-5, with 12 bases identical to TRBD1. There are 17 residues in the CDR3. Looked up from germline, CDR1 is SGHAT and CDR2 is FQDESV (reference sequence). V trimming: 5 bases; J trimming: 6 bases; junction bases outside the gene matches: 13. Written as DNA, the CDR3 is TGTGCCAGCAGCCGACATCCGGGACAGGGGGCGGGAAAGACCCAGTACTTC. Protein: CASSRHPGQGAGKTQYF.

This chain connects TRBV7-9 to TRBJ2-1; TRBD1 is a possible D gene (8 bases). There are 16 residues in the CDR3. CDR1 and CDR2 from the germline V gene are SEHNR and FQNEAQ (reference sequence). The V and J ends lost 0 bases and 10 bases respectively, with 19 bases between them. CDR3 sequence: CASSLAHTGGGYEQFF. Here the CDR3 DNA reads TGTGCCAGCAGCTTAGCGCATACAGGGGGGGGTTACGAGCAGTTCTTC.

The J gene is TRBJ1-4, the V gene TRBV6-2 or TRBV6-3, with 10 positions matching TRBD1. CDR3 length: 14 residues. The germline gives CDR1 MNHEY, CDR2 SVGEGT. V lost 6 bases to trimming and J lost 6 bases; unmatched junction nucleotides: 4. The chain's CDR3 is CASRRGTGDEKLFF. CDR3 DNA: TGTGCCAGCAGACGCGGGACAGGGGATGAAAAACTGTTTTTT.

This clonotype showed up just a few times. V usage is TRBV7-2 and J usage is TRBJ2-3; 8 bases align to TRBD1. Looked up from germline, CDR1 is SGHTA and CDR2 is FQGNSA. The CDR3 runs 14 residues. The V gene end was trimmed by 2 bases and the J gene end by 6 bases; junction bases not matched to a gene: 4. The CDR3: CASSLPQGVDTQYF. The CDR3, as DNA: TGTGCCAGCAGCTTACCACAGGGGGTTGATACGCAGTATTTT.

The chain employs TRBV21-1 and TRBJ2-5; the D segment call TRBD1 is taken from the table without a DNA check. TRBV21-1 is a documented pseudogene. The CDR3 is 15 amino acids. The CDR3 region is CASSKEWGPQRDQYF. CDR3 DNA sequence: TGTGCCAGCAGCAAAGAGTGGGGGCCTCAGAGGGACCAGTACTTC.

CDR3 loop: CAISRVEGYTF. Here the CDR3 DNA reads TGTGCCATCAGTCGGGTAGAAGGCTACACCTTC. The chain carries TRBV10-3 and TRBJ1-2; D gene ambiguous. V shed 5 bases and J shed 8 bases, with 9 bases lying between them. CDR3 length: 11 amino acids. Per germline, CDR1 ENHRY and CDR2 SYGVKD.